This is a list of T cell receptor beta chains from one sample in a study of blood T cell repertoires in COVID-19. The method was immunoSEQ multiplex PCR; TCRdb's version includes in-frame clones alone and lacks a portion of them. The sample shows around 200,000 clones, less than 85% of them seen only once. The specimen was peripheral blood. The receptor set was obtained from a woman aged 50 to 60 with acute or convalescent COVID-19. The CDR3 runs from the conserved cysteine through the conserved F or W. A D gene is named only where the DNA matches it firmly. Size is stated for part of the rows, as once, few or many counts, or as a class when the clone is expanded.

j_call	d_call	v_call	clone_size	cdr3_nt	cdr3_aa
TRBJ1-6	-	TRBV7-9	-	TGTGCCAGCAGCTTAAGCACCGGACGGGGAAATTCACCCCTCCACTTT	CASSLSTGRGNSPLHF
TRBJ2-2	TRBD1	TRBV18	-	TGTGCCAGCTCACCATTCCGGACAGGGGACACCGGGGAGCTGTTTTTT	CASSPFRTGDTGELFF
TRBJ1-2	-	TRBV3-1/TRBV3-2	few	TGTGCCAGCAGCCGCAGGGGAGGCTACACCTTC	CASSRRGGYTF
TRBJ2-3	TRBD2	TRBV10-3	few	TGTGCCATCAGCCCCCGAGGACCGGCCGCTAGCGGCCAGGAGGATACGCAGTATTTT	CAISPRGPAASGQEDTQYF
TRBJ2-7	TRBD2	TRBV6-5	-	TGTGCCAGCAGTTCAATGACTAGCATGGACGAGCAGTACTTC	CASSSMTSMDEQYF
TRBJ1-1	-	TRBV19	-	TGTGCCAGCAAAATCCCGCATCAGGGAGGGAGCACTGAAGCTTTCTTT	CASKIPHQGGSTEAFF
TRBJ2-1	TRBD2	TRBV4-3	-	TGCGCCAGCAGCCAAGATCCAGCAGGACCTGGACTAGGGAACTACAATGAGCAGTTCTTC	CASSQDPAGPGLGNYNEQFF
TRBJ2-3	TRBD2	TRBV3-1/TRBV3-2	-	TGTGCCAGCAGCCAAATAGGTGGGACTAGCGGGGGCCCTAGGGGAGATACGCAGTATTTT	CASSQIGGTSGGPRGDTQYF
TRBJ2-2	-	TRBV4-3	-	TGCGCCAGCAGCCAAGAGACTGGTATGAACACCGGGGAGCTGTTTTTT	CASSQETGMNTGELFF
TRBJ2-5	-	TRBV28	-	TGTGCCAGCAGGCAGGGGGGCGGGGAAAAAAAGACCCAGTACTTC	CASRQGGGEKKTQYF
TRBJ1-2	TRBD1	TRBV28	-	TGTGCCAGCAGACTACAGGGGGCGCAAGGCTACACCTTC	CASRLQGAQGYTF
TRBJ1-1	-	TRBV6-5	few	TGTGCCAGCAGTTACTCGTTAAACACTGAAGCTTTCTTT	CASSYSLNTEAFF
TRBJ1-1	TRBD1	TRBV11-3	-	TGTGCCAGCAGCCCGGGACAGGGGGCGAACACTGAAGCTTTCTTT	CASSPGQGANTEAFF
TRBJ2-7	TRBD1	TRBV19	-	TGTGCCAGTAGGAGGAATAGACAGGGGGGTGGGCAGCAGTACTTC	CASRRNRQGGGQQYF
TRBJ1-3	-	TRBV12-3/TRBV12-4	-	TGTGCCAGCAGTTTTGAGGGAAACACCATATATTTT	CASSFEGNTIYF
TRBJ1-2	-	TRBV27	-	TGTGCCAGCAGTTTAAGGGAGAGTAGCTCATATGGCTACACCTTC	CASSLRESSSYGYTF
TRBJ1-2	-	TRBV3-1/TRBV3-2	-	TGTGCCAGCAGCCAAGATATAGGGACAAGGGGTTGGGCCTTC	CASSQDIGTRGWAF
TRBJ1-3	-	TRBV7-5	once	TGTGCCAGAAGCTTCCGACTCCGAGGGCTAAATGGAAACACCATATATTTT	CARSFRLRGLNGNTIYF
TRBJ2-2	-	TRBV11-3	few	TGTGCCAGCGCCGGTGGAGGGAGCACCGGGGAGCTGTTTTTT	CASAGGGSTGELFF
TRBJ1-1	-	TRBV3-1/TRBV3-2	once	TGTGCCAGCAGCCCACCATGGGGCGGGAGCACTGAAGCTTTCTTT	CASSPPWGGSTEAFF
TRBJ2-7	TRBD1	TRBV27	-	TGTGCCAGCAGTTTCAGGGACAGGGGACCTTACGAGCAGTACTTC	CASSFRDRGPYEQYF
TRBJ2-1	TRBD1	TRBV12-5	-	TGTGCTAGTGGTCGGACAGGGGGTCACAATGAGCAGTTCTTC	CASGRTGGHNEQFF
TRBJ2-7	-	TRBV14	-	TGTGCCAGCAGCCCAAACCGGGTGTGGAACGAGCAGTACTTC	CASSPNRVWNEQYF
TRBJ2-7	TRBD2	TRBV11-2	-	TGTGCCAGCAGTCAGGGACTAGCGGGCTACGAGCAGTACTTC	CASSQGLAGYEQYF
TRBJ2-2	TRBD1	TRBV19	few	TGTGCCGGTAGGGAAGCCGGACAGGGGGCCACCGGGGAGCTGTTTTTT	CAGREAGQGATGELFF
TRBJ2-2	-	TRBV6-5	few	TGTGCCAGCAGGCGGCTCCAGGGGACCACCGGGGAGCTGTTTTTT	CASRRLQGTTGELFF
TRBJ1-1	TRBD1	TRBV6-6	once	TGTGCCAGCAGTTTCGGACAGGGGGTCATGAACACTGAAGCTTTCTTT	CASSFGQGVMNTEAFF
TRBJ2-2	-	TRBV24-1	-	TGTGCCACCAGCGGGACGAACACCGGGGAGCTGTTTTTT	CATSGTNTGELFF
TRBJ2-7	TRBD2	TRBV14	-	TGTGCCAGCAGCCAAGAACGGGGGGGCTACGAGCAGTACTTC	CASSQERGGYEQYF
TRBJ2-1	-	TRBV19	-	TGTGCCACCTCCTTGCCGGGTCGCGCCTACAATGAGCAGTTCTTC	CATSLPGRAYNEQFF
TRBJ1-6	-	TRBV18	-	TGTGCCAGCTCACAACAGGGAGCCGACTATAATTCACCCCTCCACTTT	CASSQQGADYNSPLHF
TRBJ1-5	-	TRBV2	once	TGTGCCAGCAGCCCGGACAGACTTAGCAATCAGCCCCAGCATTTT	CASSPDRLSNQPQHF
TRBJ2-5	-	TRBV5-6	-	TGTGCCAGCAGCTTGCCGACGGTCGGGGAGACCCAGTACTTC	CASSLPTVGETQYF
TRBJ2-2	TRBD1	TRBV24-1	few	TGTGCCACCAGTTCCGGGACAGGGTTCGCCGGGGAGCTGTTTTTT	CATSSGTGFAGELFF
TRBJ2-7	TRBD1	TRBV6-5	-	TGTGCCAGCGATACCGGGACAGCTTCCTACGAGCAGTACTTC	CASDTGTASYEQYF
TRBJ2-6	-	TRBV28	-	TGTGCCAGCAGGGACAGCTCTGGGGCCAACGTCCTGACTTTC	CASRDSSGANVLTF
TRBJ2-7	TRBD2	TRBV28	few	TGTGCCAGCAGTCTGGGACTAGCTACCTACGAGCAGTACTTC	CASSLGLATYEQYF
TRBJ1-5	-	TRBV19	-	TGTGCCAGTAGTATCGGGGTTACAGGGCGCAATCAGCCCCAGCATTTT	CASSIGVTGRNQPQHF
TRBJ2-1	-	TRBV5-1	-	TGCGCCAGCAGCCCGGGGCAGGGGTTTTTCAATGAGCAGTTCTTC	CASSPGQGFFNEQFF